Listed below are T cell receptor beta chains from one sample, sequenced in a study of vaccination and CD4 T cells after COVID-19. One entry per CDR3 protein results from TCRdb running MiXCR on the PCR reads. The table has about 10,000 distinct CDR3 sequences, approximately 24% seen once. These receptors' antigens are unknown. The sequencing here drew on CD4+ T cells from blood, cultured in vitro, taken after SARS-CoV-2 vaccination. Receptors were obtained from a human donor who had recovered from COVID-19. CDR3s include the opening cysteine and the closing phenylalanine or tryptophan. The D gene is left open where the match is weak. Clone sizes are given selectively: once, few, many, or a class where the clone is expanded.

- | 15 | TRBJ2-2 | TRBD1 | TRBV6-2/TRBV6-3 | TGTGCCAGCAGGGGGACAGGGCTTAACACCGGGGAGCTGTTTTTT | CASRGTGLNTGELFF
few | 14 | TRBJ2-5 | TRBD2 | TRBV2 | TGTGCCAGCAAGAAGGGGCTAGCGGGGGAGACCCAGTACTTC | CASKKGLAGETQYF
- | 15 | TRBJ1-6 | TRBD1 | TRBV9 | TGTGCCAGCAGCTCCCGGACAGGGCAGAATTCACCCCTCCACTTT | CASSSRTGQNSPLHF
- | 13 | TRBJ1-5 | - | TRBV18 | TGTGCCAGCTCACCACAGGGTTTTGAACCCCAGCATTTT | CASSPQGFEPQHF
few | 11 | TRBJ1-6 | - | TRBV7-2 | TGTGCCAGCAGTCTCAATTCACCCCTCCACTTT | CASSLNSPLHF
few | 17 | TRBJ2-7 | - | TRBV4-1 | TGCGCCAGCAGCCAAGTTAGTAAAGGGCTAGCGAGTGACGAGCAGTACTTC | CASSQVSKGLASDEQYF
medium-sized | 16 | TRBJ2-3 | TRBD2 | TRBV7-3 | TGTGCCAGCACCCCCGGGGTAGCGGGAGCCACAGATACGCAGTATTTT | CASTPGVAGATDTQYF
few | 15 | TRBJ2-5 | TRBD1 | TRBV5-1 | TGCGCCAGCAGTTTAGACAGGGGTAATGGGGAGACCCAGTACTTC | CASSLDRGNGETQYF
- | 13 | TRBJ1-1 | - | TRBV20-1 | TGCAGTGCTAGAGGGACAGTGGGCACTGAAGCTTTCTTT | CSARGTVGTEAFF
- | 15 | TRBJ1-1 | - | TRBV5-4 | TGTGCCAGCAGCTTGGGGGGGGAGGGAAGCACTGAAGCTTTCTTT | CASSLGGEGSTEAFF
- | 14 | TRBJ1-5 | TRBD1 | TRBV18 | TGTGCCAGCTCGAGGGCGGGACAGTATCAGCCCCAGCATTTT | CASSRAGQYQPQHF
- | 12 | TRBJ1-1 | - | TRBV10-2 | TGCGCCAGCGGCGGGGGGTACACTGAAGCTTTCTTT | CASGGGYTEAFF
- | 13 | TRBJ1-1 | - | TRBV4-2 | TGTGCCAGCAGCCAAGGGACGATCGCTGAAGCTTTCTTT | CASSQGTIAEAFF
few | 19 | TRBJ2-5 | TRBD1 | TRBV27 | TGTGCCAGCAGACCCCCCCGGGACAGGGGGCGCGGGTACCAAGAGACCCAGTACTTC | CASRPPRDRGRGYQETQYF
few | 18 | TRBJ2-3 | TRBD2 | TRBV28 | TGTGCCAGCAGTTCCCTCTCTACTAGCGGGAGGGCCACAGATACGCAGTATTTT | CASSSLSTSGRATDTQYF
- | 12 | TRBJ2-1 | - | TRBV18 | TGTGCCAGCTCACCTAGGCTCAATGAGCAGTTCTTC | CASSPRLNEQFF
medium-sized | 13 | TRBJ2-3 | TRBD2 | TRBV20-1 | TGCAGTGCTAGAGGACTAGCGGCTCGGACGCAGTATTTT | CSARGLAARTQYF
- | 11 | TRBJ1-4 | - | TRBV25-1 | TGTGCCAGCAGTGAGAGGGAAAAACTGTTTTTT | CASSEREKLFF
few | 14 | TRBJ2-1 | TRBD2 | TRBV7-3 | TGTGCCAGCAGCTTAACTAGCGGGAGGGCTGAGCAGTTCTTC | CASSLTSGRAEQFF
- | 13 | TRBJ1-1 | - | TRBV7-9 | TGTGCCAGCAGCCTCGTAATGAACACTGAAGCTTTCTTT | CASSLVMNTEAFF
- | 13 | TRBJ2-7 | - | TRBV30 | TGTGCCTGGAGTGTACTCGGAGGGCACGAGCAGTACTTC | CAWSVLGGHEQYF
few | 16 | TRBJ2-7 | TRBD2 | TRBV28 | TGTGCCAGCAGTGTGGCCGGGACTAGCGGGGCTTACGAGCAGTACTTC | CASSVAGTSGAYEQYF
few | 15 | TRBJ1-1 | - | TRBV19 | TGTGCCAGTAGTATAGAGGGGGGGGGAGGCACTGAAGCTTTCTTT | CASSIEGGGGTEAFF
- | 13 | TRBJ2-7 | - | TRBV19 | TGTGCCAGTAGTATCCGGGCGGGCAACGAGCAGTACTTC | CASSIRAGNEQYF
few | 14 | TRBJ2-5 | - | TRBV11-2 | TGTGCCAGCAGACCCAGGGGAACAGGAGAGACCCAGTACTTC | CASRPRGTGETQYF
medium-sized | 14 | TRBJ2-7 | TRBD1 | TRBV24-1 | TGTGCCACCAGTGATTCCGGGACAGCTTACGAGCAGTACTTC | CATSDSGTAYEQYF
medium-sized | 13 | TRBJ2-1 | - | TRBV20-1 | TGCAGTGCAGAATTGACGGATTACAATGAGCAGTTCTTC | CSAELTDYNEQFF
few | 13 | TRBJ2-5 | TRBD2 | TRBV4-1 | TGCGCCAGCAGCCCTACGGGGGGGGAGACCCAGTACTTC | CASSPTGGETQYF
- | 14 | TRBJ2-7 | TRBD1 | TRBV4-1 | TGCGCCAGCAGCCAACAAGACAGGGGCCACGAGCAGTACTTC | CASSQQDRGHEQYF
- | 11 | TRBJ2-1 | - | TRBV11-2 | TGTGCCAGCAGCTTAAGTAGTCAGCAGTTCTTC | CASSLSSQQFF
- | 16 | TRBJ2-2 | - | TRBV20-1 | TGCAGTGCTAGAGATGTGGTTACAGGGAAGGTCGGGGAGCTGTTTTTT | CSARDVVTGKVGELFF
few | 15 | TRBJ1-5 | - | TRBV15 | TGTGCCACCCGGGGGGGGGGCAATAGCAATCAGCCCCAGCATTTT | CATRGGGNSNQPQHF
few | 15 | TRBJ2-7 | - | TRBV4-3 | TGCGCCAGCAGCCGCCACAGGACCTCTACCTACGAGCAGTACTTC | CASSRHRTSTYEQYF
- | 15 | TRBJ2-5 | - | TRBV7-3 | TGTGCCAGCAAAGAACAGGGAACCGAGGGAGAGACCCAGTACTTC | CASKEQGTEGETQYF
- | 14 | TRBJ1-2 | - | TRBV29-1 | TGCAGCGCTGGCCCTTCGGACTCAGAAGGGGGCTACACCTTC | CSAGPSDSEGGYTF
medium-sized | 16 | TRBJ2-3 | - | TRBV27 | TGTGCCAGCAGTTCCCCTGCGGAGTTTAGCACAGATACGCAGTATTTT | CASSSPAEFSTDTQYF
- | 15 | TRBJ2-2 | - | TRBV20-1 | TGCAGTGCTAGAGATCCCGTCGGGGTCACCGGGGAGCTGTTTTTT | CSARDPVGVTGELFF
few | 13 | TRBJ2-1 | - | TRBV18 | TGTGCCAGCTCACCCCGGACAATCAATGAGCAGTTCTTC | CASSPRTINEQFF
- | 19 | TRBJ2-4 | TRBD2 | TRBV7-8 | TGTGCCAGCAGCGTGACTAGCGGGGCTCACCTGCGGGCCAAAAACATTCAGTACTTC | CASSVTSGAHLRAKNIQYF
- | 16 | TRBJ1-6 | TRBD1 | TRBV6-1 | TGTGACAGCAGCGGGACAGCGAGCTCCTATAATTCACCCCTCCACTTT | CDSSGTASSYNSPLHF
few | 13 | TRBJ2-3 | - | TRBV27 | TGTGCCAGCAGGATCTGGGGCACAGATACGCAGTATTTT | CASRIWGTDTQYF
few | 15 | TRBJ1-1 | TRBD1 | TRBV28 | TGTGCCAGCAGTAGATCAGGGGGCTGGAACACTGAAGCTTTCTTT | CASSRSGGWNTEAFF
- | 13 | TRBJ1-2 | TRBD1 | TRBV28 | TGTGCCAGCAGTTTGGGGACAGGGGTTGGCTACACCTTC | CASSLGTGVGYTF
- | 16 | TRBJ2-1 | TRBD2 | TRBV12-3/TRBV12-4 | TGTGCCAGCAGTTTAGGCGGCGGGAGTTTCTCGTATGAGCAGTTCTTC | CASSLGGGSFSYEQFF
- | 13 | TRBJ2-2 | - | TRBV5-1 | TGCGCCAGCAGCCCCCGGACGCCCGGGGAGCTGTTTTTT | CASSPRTPGELFF